These T cell receptor beta chains were read from a single sample in a study of cytomegalovirus exposure and HLA in healthy donors. Libraries were prepared by immunoSEQ multiplex PCR; TCRdb keeps only in-frame clonotypes and omits some of them. The top ten hold about 3% of the sample, which has over 150,000 clones, roughly four fifths seen once. The sample was PBMCs. The receptors here all came from a woman aged 25 to 39 in good health and CMV-seropositive. The CDR3 runs from the conserved cysteine through the conserved F or W. Each record gives: J gene, clone size, V gene, D gene, CDR3 protein, CDR3 DNA. D genes are given only for firm matches. Clone size is shown for a subset of rows, as once, few, many or a class of expanded clone.

TRBJ1-1,few,TRBV9,.,CASSETGWGNTEAFF,TGTGCCAGCAGCGAGACAGGCTGGGGGAACACTGAAGCTTTCTTT
TRBJ2-7,.,TRBV27,.,CASMHSFGQYEQYF,TGTGCCAGCATGCATTCGTTTGGACAGTACGAGCAGTACTTC
TRBJ2-1,.,TRBV7-2,.,CASSYYAGFTQNEQFF,TGTGCCAGCAGCTACTATGCGGGATTCACCCAAAATGAGCAGTTCTTC
TRBJ1-1,.,TRBV19,.,CASSISRVTEAFF,TGTGCCAGTAGTATAAGTCGGGTTACTGAAGCTTTCTTT
TRBJ2-4,.,TRBV28,.,CASSSIGGTKNIQYF,TGTGCCAGCAGTTCTATCGGGGGAACCAAAAACATTCAGTACTTC
TRBJ2-5,.,TRBV6-1,.,CASSEVPLQETQYF,TGTGCCAGCAGTGAAGTCCCTCTCCAAGAGACCCAGTACTTC
TRBJ2-2,.,TRBV4-2,TRBD1,CASSPRQGAPTGELFF,TGTGCCAGCAGCCCCCGACAGGGGGCGCCCACCGGGGAGCTGTTTTTT
TRBJ2-1,once,TRBV5-1,.,CASSTGSNEQFF,TGCGCCAGCAGCACAGGGTCCAATGAGCAGTTCTTC
TRBJ2-3,.,TRBV19,TRBD2,CASGTITDTQYF,TGTGCCAGCGGGACTATCACAGATACGCAGTATTTT
TRBJ1-5,.,TRBV11-1,.,CASSSLPNQPQHF,TGTGCCAGCAGCTCCCTCCCGAATCAGCCCCAGCATTTT
TRBJ1-1,.,TRBV6-4,TRBD1,CASSRQGGTEAFF,TGTGCCAGCTCCAGACAGGGTGGGACTGAAGCTTTCTTT
TRBJ2-3,.,TRBV7-6,TRBD2,CASSLGPQREKIADTQYF,TGTGCCAGCAGCTTAGGCCCCCAGCGGGAGAAAATAGCAGATACGCAGTATTTT
TRBJ1-2,.,TRBV2,TRBD1,CASSVWDRGNYGYTF,TGTGCCAGCAGTGTGTGGGACAGGGGTAACTATGGCTACACCTTC
TRBJ1-1,.,TRBV4-1,.,CASSQVSQGNTEAFF,TGCGCCAGCAGCCAAGTCAGTCAGGGGAACACTGAAGCTTTCTTT
TRBJ2-3,.,TRBV28,.,CARRQANTQYF,TGTGCCAGGAGACAGGCCAATACGCAGTATTTT
TRBJ2-7,.,TRBV5-8,TRBD1,CASSYGDRAPGKQYF,TGTGCCAGCAGCTACGGAGACAGGGCGCCGGGGAAGCAGTACTTC
TRBJ1-1,.,TRBV7-9,.,CASSLGRTVPTEAFF,TGTGCCAGCAGCTTAGGAAGGACAGTCCCAACTGAAGCTTTCTTT
TRBJ2-7,.,TRBV7-9,TRBD1,CASSPRDRGLEQYF,TGTGCCAGCAGCCCCCGGGACAGGGGGCTCGAGCAGTACTTC
TRBJ2-3,.,TRBV2,TRBD2,CAITGTSKSTDTQYF,TGTGCCATCACCGGGACTAGTAAAAGCACAGATACGCAGTATTTT
TRBJ2-7,.,TRBV15,.,CATSPVGGTLGYEQYF,TGTGCCACCAGCCCGGTCGGGGGAACACTGGGCTACGAGCAGTACTTC
TRBJ1-1,.,TRBV7-2,.,CASSFSQGEAFF,TGTGCCAGCAGCTTTTCGCAGGGTGAAGCTTTCTTT
TRBJ2-7,.,TRBV28,TRBD1,CASSLDRTGSIEQYF,TGTGCCAGCAGTTTAGATAGGACAGGGAGCATCGAGCAGTACTTC
TRBJ2-7,.,TRBV27,.,CASSFLRGSHEQYF,TGTGCCAGCAGTTTCTTAAGGGGGTCCCACGAGCAGTACTTC
TRBJ2-3,.,TRBV4-1,.,CASSQEPLLRTDTQYF,TGCGCCAGCAGCCAAGAACCACTCCTTCGCACAGATACGCAGTATTTT
TRBJ1-1,.,TRBV11-2,.,CASSYTVNTEAFF,TGTGCCAGCAGCTACACAGTGAACACTGAAGCTTTCTTT
TRBJ2-1,.,TRBV27,TRBD2,CASSLSGDPGEQFF,TGTGCCAGCAGTTTAAGCGGGGACCCTGGTGAGCAGTTCTTC
TRBJ2-7,.,TRBV7-9,TRBD1,CASSPRQGDAQYF,TGTGCCAGCAGCCCGAGACAGGGGGATGCGCAGTACTTC
TRBJ2-7,few,TRBV18,.,CASSESYEQYF,TGTGCCAGCTCAGAGTCCTACGAGCAGTACTTC
TRBJ1-2,.,TRBV2,TRBD1,CASSVDRADYGYTF,TGTGCCAGCAGTGTAGACAGGGCGGACTATGGCTACACCTTC
TRBJ2-2,few,TRBV6-1,TRBD1,CASRGTGRVTGELFF,TGTGCCAGCCGAGGGACAGGGAGAGTCACCGGGGAGCTGTTTTTT
TRBJ2-5,.,TRBV10-2,TRBD2,CASRDSGREETQYF,TGCGCCAGCAGGGATAGCGGGAGGGAAGAGACCCAGTACTTC
TRBJ1-5,.,TRBV6-5,.,CASSPQGSNQPQHF,TGTGCCAGCAGCCCCCAGGGGAGTAATCAGCCCCAGCATTTT
TRBJ2-2,.,TRBV27,.,CASRLSGVLNTGELFF,TGTGCCAGCAGGCTCTCGGGAGTTTTGAACACCGGGGAGCTGTTTTTT
TRBJ2-7,.,TRBV6-5,TRBD2,CASSSRRASGTHEQYF,TGTGCCAGCAGTTCACGCAGGGCTAGCGGGACCCACGAGCAGTACTTC
TRBJ2-1,.,TRBV11-2,.,CASSHPSSYNEQFF,TGTGCCAGCAGCCACCCCAGCTCCTACAATGAGCAGTTCTTC
TRBJ2-7,.,TRBV5-4,TRBD2,CASSFKLAGREQYF,TGTGCCAGCAGCTTCAAACTAGCGGGACGCGAGCAGTACTTC
TRBJ1-1,.,TRBV19,.,CASSATGRGDTEAFF,TGTGCCAGTAGCGCCACAGGGCGAGGGGACACTGAAGCTTTCTTT
TRBJ2-1,once,TRBV7-6,.,CASSPKRSSYNEQFF,TGTGCCAGCAGCCCCAAGCGTAGCTCCTACAATGAGCAGTTCTTC
TRBJ1-1,.,TRBV18,TRBD1,CASSPFLTGGELNTEAFF,TGTGCCAGCTCACCCTTTTTGACAGGGGGCGAATTGAACACTGAAGCTTTCTTT
TRBJ1-2,.,TRBV6-5,.,CASSPGVVYGYTF,TGTGCCAGCAGCCCAGGGGTGGTCTATGGCTACACCTTC
TRBJ1-1,.,TRBV5-1,TRBD1,CASSRVPTGTNTEAFF,TGCGCCAGCAGCAGAGTACCGACAGGGACGAACACTGAAGCTTTCTTT
TRBJ1-2,.,TRBV7-8,.,CASSLDRAYGYTF,TGTGCCAGCAGCTTAGACAGGGCGTATGGCTACACCTTC
TRBJ1-1,.,TRBV10-3,TRBD1,CAISNPRQGRANTEAFF,TGTGCCATCAGCAACCCTAGACAGGGTAGGGCGAACACTGAAGCTTTCTTT
TRBJ2-5,few,TRBV11-2,.,CASSQTSGDREQYF,TGTGCCAGCAGCCAAACTAGTGGGGACCGGGAGCAGTACTTC
TRBJ2-7,.,TRBV7-2,.,CASSLFGRGSSDEQYF,TGTGCCAGCAGCTTATTTGGTAGGGGGAGTTCCGACGAGCAGTACTTC
TRBJ1-1,.,TRBV28,TRBD1,CASLTGAYTEAFF,TGTGCCAGCCTTACAGGGGCGTACACTGAAGCTTTCTTT
TRBJ1-2,.,TRBV5-8,TRBD1,CASRRGHGYTF,TGTGCCAGCAGGAGGGGGCATGGCTACACCTTC
TRBJ1-5,.,TRBV27,TRBD1,CASSFTGANQPQHF,TGTGCCAGCAGTTTCACAGGGGCCAATCAGCCCCAGCATTTT
TRBJ1-3,.,TRBV5-4,.,CASSPRGSGNTIYF,TGTGCCAGCAGTCCACGCGGCTCTGGAAACACCATATATTTT
TRBJ2-3,few,TRBV9,TRBD2,CASSVYGTSSTDTQYF,TGTGCCAGCAGCGTATACGGGACTAGCAGCACAGATACGCAGTATTTT
TRBJ2-7,.,TRBV6-5,TRBD1,CASRGFGTGAYEQYF,TGTGCCAGCAGGGGGTTCGGGACAGGGGCCTACGAGCAGTACTTC
TRBJ2-1,.,TRBV19,TRBD2,CAARTSGSSYNEQFF,TGTGCCGCTCGGACTAGCGGGAGCTCCTACAATGAGCAGTTCTTC
TRBJ1-4,.,TRBV28,.,CASSPGGRNEKLFF,TGTGCCAGCAGTCCCGGGGGGCGGAATGAAAAACTGTTTTTT
TRBJ2-1,once,TRBV7-9,TRBD1,CSSSPRKGQSLMDEQFF,TGTTCCAGCAGCCCGCGAAAGGGACAGAGTCTTATGGATGAGCAGTTCTTC